The clone carrying this TCR beta chain is a singleton in its sample. This likely stems from a read error, as it lies one base from a far larger clone. The same CDR3 arises from other DNA sequences in this sample as well. This sample was taken from a study of shared clonotypes between healthy human individuals. This CDR3 is built from 13 residues. Germline CDR1 and CDR2: GTSNPN and SVGIG (reference sequence). Healthy HIV-negative adults without recent acute infections or vaccinations served as donors. At a deep level, the assay was run. The method was immunoSEQ multiplex PCR; TCRdb's version includes in-frame clones alone and lacks a portion of them. The profile shows hundreds of thousands of clones, around 77% of them singletons.

Source material: PBMCs. The receptor was isolated from a woman aged 35 to 49 in good health. Some clones in this sample may be carry-over from other donors' samples. This chain joins TRBV30 and TRBJ1-2; D not certain. CDR3 coding DNA: TGTGCCTGGAGTCCTGGCTTAAGCTATGGCTACACCTTT. Translation: CAWSPGLSYGYTF.